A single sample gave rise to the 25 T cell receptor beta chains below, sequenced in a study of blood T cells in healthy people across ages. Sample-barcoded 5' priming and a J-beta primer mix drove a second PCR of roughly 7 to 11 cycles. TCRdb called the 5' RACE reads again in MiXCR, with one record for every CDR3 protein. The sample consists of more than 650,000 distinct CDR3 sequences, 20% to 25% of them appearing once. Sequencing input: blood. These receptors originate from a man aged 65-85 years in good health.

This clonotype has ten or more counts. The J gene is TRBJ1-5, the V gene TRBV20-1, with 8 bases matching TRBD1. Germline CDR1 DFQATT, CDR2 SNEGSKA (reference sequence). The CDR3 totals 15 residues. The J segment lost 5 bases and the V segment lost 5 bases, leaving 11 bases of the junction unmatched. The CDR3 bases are TGCAGTGCTTCCCAATGGGACAGGACAGATCAGCCCCAGCATTTT. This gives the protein CSASQWDRTDQPQHF.

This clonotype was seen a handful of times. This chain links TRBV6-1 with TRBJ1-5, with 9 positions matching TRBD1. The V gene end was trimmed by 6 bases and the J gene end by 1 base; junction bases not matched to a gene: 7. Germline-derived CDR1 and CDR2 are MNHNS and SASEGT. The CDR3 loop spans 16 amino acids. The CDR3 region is CASSWGQGGSNQPQHF. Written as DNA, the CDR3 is TGTGCCAGCAGCTGGGGACAGGGAGGGAGCAATCAGCCCCAGCATTTT.

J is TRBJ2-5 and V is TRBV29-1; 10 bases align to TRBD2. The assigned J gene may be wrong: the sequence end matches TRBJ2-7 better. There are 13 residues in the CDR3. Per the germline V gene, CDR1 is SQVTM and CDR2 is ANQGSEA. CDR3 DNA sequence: TGCAGCGTCTATAGCGGGAGGACCTACGAGCAGTACTTC. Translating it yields CSVYSGRTYEQYF.

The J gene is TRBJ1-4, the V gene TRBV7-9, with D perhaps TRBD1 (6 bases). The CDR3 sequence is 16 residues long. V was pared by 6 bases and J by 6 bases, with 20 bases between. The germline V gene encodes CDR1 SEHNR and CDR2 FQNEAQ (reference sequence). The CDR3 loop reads CASSSTSGEGDEKLFF. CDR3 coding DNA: TGTGCCAGCAGTTCGACCTCAGGGGAGGGGGATGAAAAACTGTTTTTT. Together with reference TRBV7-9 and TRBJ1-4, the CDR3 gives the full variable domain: DTGVSQNPRHKITKRGQNVTFRCDPISEHNRLYWYRQTLGQGPEFLTYFQNEAQLEKSRLLSDRFSAERPKGSFSTLEIQRTEQGDSAMYLCASSSTSGEGDEKLFFGSGTQLSVL.

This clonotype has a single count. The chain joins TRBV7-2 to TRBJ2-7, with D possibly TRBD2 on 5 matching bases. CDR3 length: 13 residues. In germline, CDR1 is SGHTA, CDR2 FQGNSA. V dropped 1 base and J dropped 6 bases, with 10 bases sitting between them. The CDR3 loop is CASSLVRDTEQYF. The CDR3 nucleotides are TGTGCCAGCAGCTTAGTCCGGGATACCGAGCAGTACTTC.

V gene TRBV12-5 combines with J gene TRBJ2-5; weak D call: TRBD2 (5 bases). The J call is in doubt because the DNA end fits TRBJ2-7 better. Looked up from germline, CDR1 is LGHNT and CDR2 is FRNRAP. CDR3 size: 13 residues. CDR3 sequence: CASAHSEGYEQYF. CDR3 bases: TGTGCTAGTGCCCACTCTGAGGGCTACGAGCAGTACTTC.

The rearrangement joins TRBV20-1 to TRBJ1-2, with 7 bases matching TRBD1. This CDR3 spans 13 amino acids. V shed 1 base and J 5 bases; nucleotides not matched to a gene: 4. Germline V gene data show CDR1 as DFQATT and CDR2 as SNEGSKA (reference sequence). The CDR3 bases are TGCAGTGCTAGAGCAGGGGGGGTTTATGGCTACACCTTC. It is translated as CSARAGGVYGYTF.

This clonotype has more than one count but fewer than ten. The CDR3 spells CASSNPGGLGTGELFF. DNA of the CDR3: TGTGCCAGCAGTAACCCGGGGGGTCTCGGCACCGGGGAGCTGTTTTTT. The chain carries TRBV6-5 and TRBJ2-2, with 7 nucleotides matching TRBD2. J was trimmed by 4 bases and V by 5 bases; bases with no gene match: 10. Germline values: CDR1 MNHEY, CDR2 SVGAGI. CDR3 length: 16 amino acids.

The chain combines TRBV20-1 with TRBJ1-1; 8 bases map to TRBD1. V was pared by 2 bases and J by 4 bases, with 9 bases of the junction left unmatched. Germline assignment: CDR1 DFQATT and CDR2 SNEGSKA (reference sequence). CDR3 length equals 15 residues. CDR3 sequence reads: CSARNRQGAGTEAFF. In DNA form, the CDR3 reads TGCAGTGCTAGAAATCGGCAGGGGGCAGGCACTGAAGCTTTCTTT.

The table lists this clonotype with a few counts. CDR3 nucleotides: TGTGCCAGCAGTTCCCAGCGGTCGTCGGGACTCATGACGCAGTATTTT. This encodes CASSSQRSSGLMTQYF. The chain links TRBV27 to TRBJ2-3; D is possibly TRBD2 (6 bases). Germline loops: CDR1 MNHEY, CDR2 SMNVEV (reference sequence). This CDR3 comprises 16 residues. V was shortened by 4 bases and J by 9 bases, with 23 bases between the two germline ends.

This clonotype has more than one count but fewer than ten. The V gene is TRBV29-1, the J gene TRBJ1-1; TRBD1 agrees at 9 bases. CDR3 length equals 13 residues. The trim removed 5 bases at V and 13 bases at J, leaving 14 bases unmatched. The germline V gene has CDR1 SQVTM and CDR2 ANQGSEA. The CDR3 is CSVSGQGPLLIFF. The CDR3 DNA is TGCAGCGTTTCTGGACAGGGGCCGTTGCTGATTTTCTTT.

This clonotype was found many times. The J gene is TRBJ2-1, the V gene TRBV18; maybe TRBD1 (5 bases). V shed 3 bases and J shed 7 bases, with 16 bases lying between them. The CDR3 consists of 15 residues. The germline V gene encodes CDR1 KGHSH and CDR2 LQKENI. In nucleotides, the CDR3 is TGTGCCAGCTCACCCCAGGGTACGGCTACAAATGAGCAGTTCTTC. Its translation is CASSPQGTATNEQFF.

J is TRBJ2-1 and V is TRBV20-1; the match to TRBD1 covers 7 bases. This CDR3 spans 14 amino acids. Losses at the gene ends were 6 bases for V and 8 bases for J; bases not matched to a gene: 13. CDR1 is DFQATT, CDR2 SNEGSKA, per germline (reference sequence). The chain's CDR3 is CSARGQVYIDEQFF. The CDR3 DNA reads TGCAGTGCCCGAGGACAGGTTTACATCGATGAGCAGTTCTTC.

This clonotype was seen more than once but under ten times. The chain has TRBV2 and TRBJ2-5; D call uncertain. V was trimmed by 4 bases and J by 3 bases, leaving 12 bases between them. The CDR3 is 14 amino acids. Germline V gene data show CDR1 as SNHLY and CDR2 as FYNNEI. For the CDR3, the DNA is TGTGCCAGCAGTGTGGGTCGCAGAAAAGAGACCCAGTACTTC. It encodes CASSVGRRKETQYF. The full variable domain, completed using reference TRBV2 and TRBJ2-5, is EPEVTQTPSHQVTQMGQEVILRCVPISNHLYFYWYRQILGQKVEFLVSFYNNEISEKSEIFDDQFSVERPDGSNFTLKIRSTKLEDSAMYFCASSVGRRKETQYFGPGTRLLVL.

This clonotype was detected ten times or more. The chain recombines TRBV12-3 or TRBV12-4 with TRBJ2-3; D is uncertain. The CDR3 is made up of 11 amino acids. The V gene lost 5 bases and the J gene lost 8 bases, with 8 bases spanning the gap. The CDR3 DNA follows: TGTGCCAGCAGTCCCCTGGGTACGCAGTATTTT. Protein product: CASSPLGTQYF.

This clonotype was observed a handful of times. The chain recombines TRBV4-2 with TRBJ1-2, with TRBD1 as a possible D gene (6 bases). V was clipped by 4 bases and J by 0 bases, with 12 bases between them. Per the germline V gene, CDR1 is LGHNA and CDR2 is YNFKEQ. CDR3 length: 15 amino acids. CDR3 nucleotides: TGTGCCAGCAGCCCCCAGCAGGGGACTAACTATGGCTACACCTTC. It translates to CASSPQQGTNYGYTF.

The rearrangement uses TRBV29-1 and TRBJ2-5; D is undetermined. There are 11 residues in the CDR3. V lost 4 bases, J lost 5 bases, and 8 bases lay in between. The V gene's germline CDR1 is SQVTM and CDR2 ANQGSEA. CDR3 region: CSVGITETQYF. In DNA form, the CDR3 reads TGCAGCGTTGGAATCACGGAGACCCAGTACTTC.

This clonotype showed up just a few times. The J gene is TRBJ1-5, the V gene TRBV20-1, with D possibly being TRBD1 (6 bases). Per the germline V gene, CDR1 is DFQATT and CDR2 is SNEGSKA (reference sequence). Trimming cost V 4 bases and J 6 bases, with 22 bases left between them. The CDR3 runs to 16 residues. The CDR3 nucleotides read TGCAGTGCTAAAGGCCTACAGGGTCAAGGGGTTCAGCCCCAGCATTTT. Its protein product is CSAKGLQGQGVQPQHF.

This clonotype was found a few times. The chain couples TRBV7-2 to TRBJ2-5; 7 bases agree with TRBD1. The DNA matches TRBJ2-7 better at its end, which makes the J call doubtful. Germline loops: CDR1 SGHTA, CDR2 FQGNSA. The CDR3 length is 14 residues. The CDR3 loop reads CASRDDRVSYEQYF. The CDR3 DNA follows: TGTGCCAGCAGAGATGACAGGGTATCGTACGAGCAGTACTTC.

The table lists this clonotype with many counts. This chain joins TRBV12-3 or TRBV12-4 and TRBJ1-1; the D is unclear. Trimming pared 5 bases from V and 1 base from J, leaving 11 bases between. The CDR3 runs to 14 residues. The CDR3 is CASSTTGSNTEAFF. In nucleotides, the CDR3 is TGTGCCAGCAGTACAACGGGATCGAACACTGAAGCTTTCTTT.

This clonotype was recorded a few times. For the CDR3, the DNA is TGTGCCAGCAGTTCTCAGGTGTTACCAACTAATGAAAAACTGTTTTTT. As protein: CASSSQVLPTNEKLFF. This chain connects TRBV27 to TRBJ1-4; no reliable D call. This CDR3 region has 16 residues. Trimming removed 4 bases from V and 0 bases from J, with 12 bases in between. Germline V gene lookup returns CDR1 MNHEY and CDR2 SMNVEV (reference sequence).

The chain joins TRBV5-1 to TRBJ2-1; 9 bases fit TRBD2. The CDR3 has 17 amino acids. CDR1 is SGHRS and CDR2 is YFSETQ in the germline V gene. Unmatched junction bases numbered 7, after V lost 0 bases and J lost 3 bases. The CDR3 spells CASSLAELAGYYNEQFF. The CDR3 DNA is TGCGCCAGCAGCTTGGCCGAACTAGCGGGTTACTACAATGAGCAGTTCTTC.

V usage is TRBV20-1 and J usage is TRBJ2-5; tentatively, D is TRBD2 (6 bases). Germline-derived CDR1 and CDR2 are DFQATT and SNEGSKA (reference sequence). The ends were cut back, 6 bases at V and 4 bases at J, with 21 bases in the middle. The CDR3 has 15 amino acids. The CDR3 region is CSAASQIPGAETQYF. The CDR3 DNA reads TGCAGTGCCGCCTCCCAAATCCCGGGAGCAGAGACCCAGTACTTC.

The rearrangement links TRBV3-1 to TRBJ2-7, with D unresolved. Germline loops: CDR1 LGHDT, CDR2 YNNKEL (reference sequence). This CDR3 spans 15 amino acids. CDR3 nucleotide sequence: TGTGCCAGCAGCCAAGCCCCTGATCCTTCCTCCGAGCAGTACGTC. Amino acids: CASSQAPDPSSEQYV.

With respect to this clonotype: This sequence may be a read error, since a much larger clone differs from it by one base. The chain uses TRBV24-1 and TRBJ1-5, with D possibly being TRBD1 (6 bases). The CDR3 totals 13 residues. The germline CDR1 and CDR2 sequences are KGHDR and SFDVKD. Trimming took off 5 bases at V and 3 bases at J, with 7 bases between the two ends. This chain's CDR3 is CATSGQVNQPQHF. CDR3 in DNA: TGTGCCACCAGTGGACAGGTCAATCAGCCCCAGCATTTT.